This T cell receptor (beta chain) originates from a study of blood T cell repertoires in COVID-19. For the study at large: PBMCs, B-cell-depleted T cells, or T cells were the source of the cDNA or gDNA that made up the material.

Germline values: CDR1 LGHNA, CDR2 YNFKEQ. Trimming stripped 0 bases from V and 3 bases from J, with 12 bases between. The CDR3 contains 16 residues. Authors' analysis steps: Amplification from reference gene primers served as the basis for estimated nucleated cell counts. Sequencing was performed with immunoSEQ multiplex PCR; in TCRdb, only in-frame clones are kept and a portion is missing. Clonal size and the V and J genes are those of that table, whereas D and trimming came from the DNA. The sample consists of more than 60,000 clones, less than 90% of them appearing once. This sequence was found in a man aged 50 or older with acute or convalescent COVID-19. Sequencing used peripheral blood. The chain has TRBV4-2 and TRBJ1-3; D not resolved. The CDR3 spells CASSQDLGGSGNTIYF. The CDR3 nucleotides read TGTGCCAGCAGCCAAGATCTGGGAGGGAGTGGAAACACCATATATTTT.